The source of this TCR beta chain is a study of T cells in women clearing cervical HPV infection. General study results and limits: T-cell numbers per sample were unknown and may explain richness differences.

Of note for this clone: What it recognizes is unknown. The CDR3 extends 3 residues past the end of the read, so its final part is completed from the germline J gene.

Germline-derived CDR1 and CDR2 are SGHTA and FQGTGA. The CDR3 totals 13 residues. The method was immunoSEQ multiplex PCR; TCRdb's version includes in-frame clones alone and lacks a portion of them. The table lists some 24,000 clones. This sequence joins TRBV7-3 and TRBJ2-2; D might be TRBD1 (6 bases). Input material: blood buffy coat. The receptor's source is a woman aged 18 to 75 with a cervical HPV16 infection that either progressed to CIN3+ or cleared (not recorded which). The DNA read from the CDR3 is TGTGCCAGCGCCCTGCAGGGGAATTCACCG. Amino acids: CASALQGNSP. The entire CDR3 protein reads CASALQGNSPLFF.